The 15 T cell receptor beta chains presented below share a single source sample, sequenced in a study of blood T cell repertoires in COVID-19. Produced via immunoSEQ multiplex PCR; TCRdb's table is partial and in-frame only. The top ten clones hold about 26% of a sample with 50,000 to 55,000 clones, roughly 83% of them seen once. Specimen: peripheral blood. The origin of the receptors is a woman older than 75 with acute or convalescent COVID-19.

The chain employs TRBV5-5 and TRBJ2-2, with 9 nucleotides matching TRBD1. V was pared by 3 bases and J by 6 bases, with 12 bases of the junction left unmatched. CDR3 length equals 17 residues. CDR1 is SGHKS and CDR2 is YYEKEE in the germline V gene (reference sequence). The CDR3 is CASSSTGTGTISGELFF. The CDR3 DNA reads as TGTGCCAGCAGCTCAACGGGGACAGGGACGATCTCCGGGGAGCTGTTTTTT.

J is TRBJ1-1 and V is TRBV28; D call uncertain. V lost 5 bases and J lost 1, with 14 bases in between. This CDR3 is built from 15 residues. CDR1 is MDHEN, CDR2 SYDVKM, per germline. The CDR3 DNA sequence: TGTGCCAGCAGTGCTTGGACTGGACGGAACACTGAAGCTTTCTTT. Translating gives CASSAWTGRNTEAFF.

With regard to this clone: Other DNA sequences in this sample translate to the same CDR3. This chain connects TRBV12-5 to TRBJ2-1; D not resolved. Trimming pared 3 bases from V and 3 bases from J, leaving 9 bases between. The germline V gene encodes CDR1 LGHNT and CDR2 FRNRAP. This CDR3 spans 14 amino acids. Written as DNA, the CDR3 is TGTGCTAGTGGTTTAGTAACAGTCTACAATGAGCAGTTCTTC. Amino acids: CASGLVTVYNEQFF.

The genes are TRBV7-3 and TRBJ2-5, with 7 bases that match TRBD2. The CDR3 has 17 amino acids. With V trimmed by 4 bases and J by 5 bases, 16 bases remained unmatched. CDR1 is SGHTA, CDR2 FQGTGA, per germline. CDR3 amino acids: CASSSRGRLAGYETQYF. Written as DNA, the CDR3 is TGTGCCAGCAGCTCAAGGGGTCGACTAGCCGGTTATGAGACCCAGTACTTC.

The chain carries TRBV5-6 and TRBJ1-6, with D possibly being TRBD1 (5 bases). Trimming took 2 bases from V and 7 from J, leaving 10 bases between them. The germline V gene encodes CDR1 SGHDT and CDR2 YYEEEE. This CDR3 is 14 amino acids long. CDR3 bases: TGTGCCAGCAGCTTAGGCGACAGAAATTCACCCCTCCACTTT. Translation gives CASSLGDRNSPLHF.

Here the CDR3 reads CAWSASGTYQPQHF. As DNA, the CDR3 is TGTGCCTGGAGTGCATCCGGGACATATCAGCCCCAGCATTTT. This chain joins TRBV30 and TRBJ1-5; a weak D match, TRBD1 (6 bases). The germline V and J ends were trimmed by 1 base and 5 bases, with 12 bases remaining between them. Germline lookup yields CDR1 GTSNPN and CDR2 SVGIG (reference sequence). The CDR3 length is 14 residues.

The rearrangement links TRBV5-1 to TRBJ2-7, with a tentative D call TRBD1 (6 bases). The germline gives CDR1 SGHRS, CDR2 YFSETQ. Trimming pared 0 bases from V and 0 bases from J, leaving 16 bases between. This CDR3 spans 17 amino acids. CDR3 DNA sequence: TGCGCCAGCAGCTTGGCCTTTGGGGGCGGATTCTCCTACGAGCAGTACTTC. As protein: CASSLAFGGGFSYEQYF.

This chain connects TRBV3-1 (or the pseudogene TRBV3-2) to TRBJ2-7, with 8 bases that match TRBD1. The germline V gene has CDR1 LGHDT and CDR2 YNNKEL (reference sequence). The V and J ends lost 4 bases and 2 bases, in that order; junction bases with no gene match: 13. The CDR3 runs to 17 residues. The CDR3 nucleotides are TGTGCCAGCAGCCCATCCTCCAGACAGGGGCGAGCCTACGAGCAGTACTTC. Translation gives CASSPSSRQGRAYEQYF.

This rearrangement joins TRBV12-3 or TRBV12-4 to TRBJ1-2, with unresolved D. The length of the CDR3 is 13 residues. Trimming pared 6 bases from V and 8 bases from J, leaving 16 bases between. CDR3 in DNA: TGTGCCAGCAGAACCCTGGCGGGCTTAGGCTACACCTTC. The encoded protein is CASRTLAGLGYTF.

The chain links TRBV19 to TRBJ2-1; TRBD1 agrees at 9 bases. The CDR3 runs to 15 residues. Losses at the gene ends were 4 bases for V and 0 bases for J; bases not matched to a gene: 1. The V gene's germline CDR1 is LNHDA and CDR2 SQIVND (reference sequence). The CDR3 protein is CASSRQGVSYNEQFF. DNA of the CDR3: TGTGCCAGTAGTAGACAGGGGGTCTCCTACAATGAGCAGTTCTTC.

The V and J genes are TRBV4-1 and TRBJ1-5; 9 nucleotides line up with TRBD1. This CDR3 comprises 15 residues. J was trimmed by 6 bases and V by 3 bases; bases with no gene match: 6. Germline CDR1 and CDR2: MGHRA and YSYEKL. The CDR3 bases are TGCGCCAGCAGCCATAGTGGACAGGGGTCTCAGCCCCAGCATTTT. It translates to CASSHSGQGSQPQHF.

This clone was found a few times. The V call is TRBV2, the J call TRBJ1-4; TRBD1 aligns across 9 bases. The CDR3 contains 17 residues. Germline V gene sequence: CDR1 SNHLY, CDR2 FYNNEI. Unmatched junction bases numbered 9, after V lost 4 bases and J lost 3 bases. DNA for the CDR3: TGTGCCAGCAGTGGATACAGGGGGCTCGTTTCTAATGAAAAACTGTTTTTT. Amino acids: CASSGYRGLVSNEKLFF.

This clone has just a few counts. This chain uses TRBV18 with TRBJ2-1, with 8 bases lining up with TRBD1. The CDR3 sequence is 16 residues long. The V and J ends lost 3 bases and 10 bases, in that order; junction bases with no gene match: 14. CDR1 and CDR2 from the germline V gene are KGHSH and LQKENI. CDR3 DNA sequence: TGTGCCAGCTCACCCGCTCTCACCCGGACAGGGCACGAGCAGTTCTTC. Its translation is CASSPALTRTGHEQFF.

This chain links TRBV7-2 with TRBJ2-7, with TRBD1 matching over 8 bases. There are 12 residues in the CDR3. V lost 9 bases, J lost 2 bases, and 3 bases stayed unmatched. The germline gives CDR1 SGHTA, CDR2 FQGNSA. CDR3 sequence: CASEGQAYEQYF. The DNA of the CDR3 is TGTGCCAGTGAGGGACAGGCCTACGAGCAGTACTTC.

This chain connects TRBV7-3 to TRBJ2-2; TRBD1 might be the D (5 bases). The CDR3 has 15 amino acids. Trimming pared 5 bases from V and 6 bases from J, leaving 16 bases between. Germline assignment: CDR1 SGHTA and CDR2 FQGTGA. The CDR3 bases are TGTGCCAGCAGCCCCAACGGACAAACACCCGGGGAGCTGTTTTTT. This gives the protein CASSPNGQTPGELFF.